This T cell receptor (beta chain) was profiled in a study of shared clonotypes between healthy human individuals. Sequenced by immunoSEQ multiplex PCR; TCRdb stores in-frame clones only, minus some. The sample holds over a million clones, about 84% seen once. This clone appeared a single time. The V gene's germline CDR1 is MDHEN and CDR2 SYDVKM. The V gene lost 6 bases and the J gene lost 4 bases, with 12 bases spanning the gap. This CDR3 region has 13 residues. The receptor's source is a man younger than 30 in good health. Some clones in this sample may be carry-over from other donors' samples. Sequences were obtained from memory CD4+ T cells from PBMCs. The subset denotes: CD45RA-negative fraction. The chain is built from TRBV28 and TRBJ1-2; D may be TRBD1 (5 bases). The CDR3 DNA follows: TGTGCCAGCAGGCGATGGGACGGCTATGGCTACACCTTC. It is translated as CASRRWDGYGYTF.